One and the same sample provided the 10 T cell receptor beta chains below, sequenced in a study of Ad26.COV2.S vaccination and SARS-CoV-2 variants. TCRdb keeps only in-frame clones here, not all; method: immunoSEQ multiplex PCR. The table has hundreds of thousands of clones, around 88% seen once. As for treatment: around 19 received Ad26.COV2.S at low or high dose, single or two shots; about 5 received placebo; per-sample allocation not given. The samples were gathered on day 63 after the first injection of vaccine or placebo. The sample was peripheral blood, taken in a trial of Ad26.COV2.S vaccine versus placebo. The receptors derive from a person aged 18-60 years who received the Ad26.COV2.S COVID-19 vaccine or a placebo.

DNA of the CDR3: TGCGCCAGCAGCTTCGCCGATAGCGGGAGGCAAGAGACCCAGTACTTC. It codes for CASSFADSGRQETQYF. V is TRBV5-1 and J is TRBJ2-5, with TRBD2 matching over 10 bases. The germline V gene has CDR1 SGHRS and CDR2 YFSETQ. The CDR3 spans 16 residues. The junction had 6 bases not matched to a gene; V was cut back by 2 bases and J by 2 bases. Complete variable domain (other parts from reference TRBV5-1 and TRBJ2-5): KAGVTQTPRYLIKTRGQQVTLSCSPISGHRSVSWYQQTPGQGLQFLFEYFSETQRNKGNFPGRFSGRQFSNSRSEMNVSTLELGDSALYLCASSFADSGRQETQYFGPGTRLLVL.

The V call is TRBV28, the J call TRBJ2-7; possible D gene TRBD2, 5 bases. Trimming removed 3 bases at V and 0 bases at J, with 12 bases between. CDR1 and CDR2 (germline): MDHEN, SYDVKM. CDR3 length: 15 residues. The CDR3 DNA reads TGTGCCAGCAGTTTTCGCCGGGGAAGCTCCTACGAGCAGTACTTC. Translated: CASSFRRGSSYEQYF.

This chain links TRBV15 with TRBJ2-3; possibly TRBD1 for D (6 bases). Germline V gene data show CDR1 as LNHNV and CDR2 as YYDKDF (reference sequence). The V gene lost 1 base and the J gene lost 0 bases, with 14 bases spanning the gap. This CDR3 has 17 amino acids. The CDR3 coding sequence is TGTGCCACCAGCAGAGGGTGGACAGATACTAGCACAGATACGCAGTATTTT. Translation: CATSRGWTDTSTDTQYF.

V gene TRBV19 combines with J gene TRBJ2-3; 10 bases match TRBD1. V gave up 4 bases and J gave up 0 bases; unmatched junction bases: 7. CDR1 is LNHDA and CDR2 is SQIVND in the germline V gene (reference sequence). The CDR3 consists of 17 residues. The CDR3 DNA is TGTGCCAGTAGTACCCCCCGACAGGGGGCGAGCACAGATACGCAGTATTTT. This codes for CASSTPRQGASTDTQYF.

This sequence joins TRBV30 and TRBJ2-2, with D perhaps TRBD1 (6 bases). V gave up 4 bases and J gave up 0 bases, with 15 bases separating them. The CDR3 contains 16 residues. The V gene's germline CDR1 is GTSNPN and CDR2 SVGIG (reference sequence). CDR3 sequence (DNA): TGTGCCTGGATCCGGGACACGGGAACGAACACCGGGGAGCTGTTTTTT. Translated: CAWIRDTGTNTGELFF.

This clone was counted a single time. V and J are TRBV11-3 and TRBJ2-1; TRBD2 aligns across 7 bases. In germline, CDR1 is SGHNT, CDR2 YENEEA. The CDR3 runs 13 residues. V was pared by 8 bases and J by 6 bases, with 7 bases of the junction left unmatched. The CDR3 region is CASAPGGRNEQFF. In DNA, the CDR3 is TGTGCCAGCGCGCCGGGAGGTCGCAATGAGCAGTTCTTC.

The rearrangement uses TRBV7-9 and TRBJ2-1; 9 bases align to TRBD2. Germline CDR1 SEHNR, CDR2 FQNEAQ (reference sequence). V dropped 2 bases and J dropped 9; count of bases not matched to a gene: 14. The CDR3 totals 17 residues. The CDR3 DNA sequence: TGTGCCAGCAGCTTAACTAATAGCGGGAGTTCGGCGAGTGAGCAGTTCTTC. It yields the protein CASSLTNSGSSASEQFF. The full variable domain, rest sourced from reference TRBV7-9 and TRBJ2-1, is DTGVSQNPRHKITKRGQNVTFRCDPISEHNRLYWYRQTLGQGPEFLTYFQNEAQLEKSRLLSDRFSAERPKGSFSTLEIQRTEQGDSAMYLCASSLTNSGSSASEQFFGPGTRLTVL.

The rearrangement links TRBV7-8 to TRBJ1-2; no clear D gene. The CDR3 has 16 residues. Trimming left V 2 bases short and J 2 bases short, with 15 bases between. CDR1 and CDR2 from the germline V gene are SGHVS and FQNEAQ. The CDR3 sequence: CASSLIGRQRNYGYTF. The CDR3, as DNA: TGTGCCAGCAGCTTAATCGGGAGACAACGAAACTATGGCTACACCTTC.

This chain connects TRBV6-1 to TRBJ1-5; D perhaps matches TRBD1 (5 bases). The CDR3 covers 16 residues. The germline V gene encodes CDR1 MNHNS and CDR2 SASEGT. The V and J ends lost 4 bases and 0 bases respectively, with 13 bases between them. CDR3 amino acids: CASSGPQGVSNQPQHF. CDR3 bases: TGTGCCAGCAGTGGACCCCAGGGAGTTAGCAATCAGCCCCAGCATTTT.

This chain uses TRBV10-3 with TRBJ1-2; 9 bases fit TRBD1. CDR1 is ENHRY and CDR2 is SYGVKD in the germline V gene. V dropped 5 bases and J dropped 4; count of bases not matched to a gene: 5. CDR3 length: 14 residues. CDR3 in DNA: TGTGCCATCAGTAGGACAGGGGAAACCTATGGCTACACCTTC. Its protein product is CAISRTGETYGYTF.